This T cell receptor beta chain was captured in a study of read filtering for tumor transcriptome and immune sequencing (TCRdb year 2020). Regarding the research as a whole: The cohort consisted of about 18 male and about 15 female patients, with a mean age of about 66 years and an age range of roughly 47 to 90. Using the same bone marrow samples, the study compared TCR repertoires obtained by targeted immune repertoire sequencing with those obtained by bulk whole-transcriptome sequencing. After DNase treatment, whole-transcriptome libraries were prepared using the TruSeq RNA Access Library Prep Kit. One of the main goals was to work out a read-filtering strategy for immune repertoire data, in particular whether clonotypes backed by only a single read should be removed. TCR-region mapped reads per sample ranged from about 4 to 10.27 million with IR-seq versus only roughly 75 to 1273 with RNA-seq. By revised international staging, eight or nine patients were R-ISS I, fewer than 20 were R-ISS II and over five were R-ISS III. Overall results and qualifications from the work: Rather than purified T cells, the sorted CD138-negative fraction was a mixed bone marrow immune population. In IR-seq, single-read clonotypes were roughly 82% of clonotypes but around 3.6% of total reads; in RNA-seq they were about 68% of clonotypes and roughly 42% of reads. Compared with RNA-seq, IR-seq captured clonotypes at much higher depth and more reliably, and a smaller IR-seq throughput was enough to identify most shared clonotypes. The correlation between IR-seq and RNA-seq shared clonotype proportions rose when single-read clonotypes were removed.

Every patient had bone marrow sampled at the time of active disease. Ficoll-Hypaque density gradient centrifugation was used to isolate bone marrow mononuclear cells. Myeloma plasma cells were removed and CD138-negative cells were obtained by negative selection following labeling with CD138 magnetic microbeads on a MACS separator. Purity of the isolated cells was checked by flow cytometry on an Attune NxT using CD138 antibodies. Total RNA was extracted with TRIzol reagent and quantified with a NanoDrop spectrophotometer. For each patient, paired RNA-seq and IR-seq were run on the CD138-negative bone marrow sample from that patient. TCR libraries were constructed from 350 to 400 ng RNA using the Immunoverse kit, and molecular barcoded adaptors covering alpha/delta and beta/gamma chains were employed. TCR library preparation used the same RNA that went into transcriptome sequencing. Sequencing of TCR libraries was carried out on an Illumina HiSeq 4000 with 2 x 150 cycles. In the authors' own workflow: Using MiXCR, which included quality filtering and error correction, TCR reads were aligned to human V, D, J and C references and then assembled into CDR3 clonotypes. Clonotype counts and gene usage diversity were analyzed with the tcR package in R. For inspection of raw mapping reads, RNA-seq reads were mapped by STAR aligner version 2.5.3a onto GRCh37 of the human genome. To test the effect of sequencing depth on detected clonotypes, IR-seq fastq files were randomly downsampled using Seqtk 1.3. TCRdb took the public reads, trimmed them with fastp at Q25, ran MiXCR for clone calling and kept in-frame beta chains. When rows share a CDR3 protein, they turn into one entry using the most common DNA and genes. In this record, the V and J calls reflect TCRdb's handling and not the investigators' own analysis. Here the sample has tens of thousands of distinct CDR3 sequences; around a fifth occur a single time. The ten largest account for roughly 10% of the sample.

This clonotype was seen many times. The antigen this receptor binds is unknown. There are no base qualities to consult, and no much larger clone falls within one base. Including the terminal cysteine and phenylalanine, the CDR3 comprises 15 residues. CDR3 DNA is the only sequence kept; it has 45 bases, read in frame from the first base. V and J are truncated by 4 bases and 4 bases respectively, leaving an intervening sequence of 16 bases. The germline V gene (reference sequence) supplies CDR1 LGHDT and CDR2 YNNKEL. The chain is encoded by TRBV3-1 joined to TRBJ2-5, with a tentative D gene TRBD1 over 6 matching bases. This clonotype originated in a donor at least 40 years old with multiple myeloma. The specimen sequenced was a population of CD138-negative cells sorted from bone marrow. Read against the paper, the sample's cell subset or site label means: bone marrow mononuclear cells depleted of CD138+ plasma/myeloma cells by negative magnetic selection. The DNA sequence is TGTGCCAGCAGCCGACTGGGGGCGCGAGGAGAGACCCAGTACTTC. This sequence encodes CASSRLGARGETQYF.